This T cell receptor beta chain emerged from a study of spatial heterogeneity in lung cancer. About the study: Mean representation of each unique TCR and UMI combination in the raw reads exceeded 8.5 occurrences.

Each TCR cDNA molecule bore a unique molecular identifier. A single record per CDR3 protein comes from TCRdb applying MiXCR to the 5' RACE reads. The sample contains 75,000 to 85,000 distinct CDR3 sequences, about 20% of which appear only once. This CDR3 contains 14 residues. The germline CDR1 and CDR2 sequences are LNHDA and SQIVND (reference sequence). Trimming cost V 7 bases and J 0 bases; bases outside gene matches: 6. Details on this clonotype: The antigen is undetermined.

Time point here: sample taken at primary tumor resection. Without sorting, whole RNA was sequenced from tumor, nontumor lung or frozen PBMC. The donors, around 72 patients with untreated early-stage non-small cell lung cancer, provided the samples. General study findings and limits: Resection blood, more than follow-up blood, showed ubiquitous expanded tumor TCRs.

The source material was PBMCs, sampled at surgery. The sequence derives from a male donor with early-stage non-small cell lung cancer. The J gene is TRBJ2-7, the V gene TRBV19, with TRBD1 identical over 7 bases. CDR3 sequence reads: CASKSGDSSYEQYF. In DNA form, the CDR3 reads TGTGCCAGTAAGTCCGGGGACAGCTCCTACGAGCAGTACTTC.